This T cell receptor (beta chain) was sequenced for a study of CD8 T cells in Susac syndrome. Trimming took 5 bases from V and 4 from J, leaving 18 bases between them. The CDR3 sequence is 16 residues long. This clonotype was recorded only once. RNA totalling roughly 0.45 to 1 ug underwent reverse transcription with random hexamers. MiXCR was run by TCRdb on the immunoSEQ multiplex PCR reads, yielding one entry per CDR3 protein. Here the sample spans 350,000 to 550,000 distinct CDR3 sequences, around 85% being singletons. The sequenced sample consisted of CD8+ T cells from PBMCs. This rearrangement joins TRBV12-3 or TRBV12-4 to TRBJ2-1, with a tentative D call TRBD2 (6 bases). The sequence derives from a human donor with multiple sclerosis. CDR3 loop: CASSKYGWEAYNEQFF. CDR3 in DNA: TGTGCCAGCAGTAAATATGGGTGGGAGGCTTACAATGAGCAGTTCTTC.